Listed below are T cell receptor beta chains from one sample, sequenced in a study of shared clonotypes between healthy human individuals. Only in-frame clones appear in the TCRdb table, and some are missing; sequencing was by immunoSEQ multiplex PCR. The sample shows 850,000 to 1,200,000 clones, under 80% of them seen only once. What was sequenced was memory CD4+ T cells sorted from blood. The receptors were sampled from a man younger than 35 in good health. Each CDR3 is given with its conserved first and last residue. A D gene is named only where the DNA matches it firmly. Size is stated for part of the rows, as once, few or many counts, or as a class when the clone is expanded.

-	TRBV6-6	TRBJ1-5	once	CASSYSGGNQPQHF	TGTGCCAGCAGTTACTCGGGGGGAAATCAGCCCCAGCATTTT
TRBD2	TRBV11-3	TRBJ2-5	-	CASSLGLAGQETQYF	TGTGCCAGCAGCTTAGGACTAGCGGGGCAGGAGACCCAGTACTTC
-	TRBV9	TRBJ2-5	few	CASSPHRVGETQYF	TGTGCCAGCAGCCCCCACAGGGTTGGGGAGACCCAGTACTTC
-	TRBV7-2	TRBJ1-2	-	CASSLTRQSYGYTF	TGTGCCAGCAGCCTCACCAGACAGTCCTATGGCTACACCTTC
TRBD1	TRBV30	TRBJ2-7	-	CAWRGQGLAYGEQYF	TGTGCCTGGAGGGGACAGGGTCTTGCTTACGGCGAGCAGTACTTC
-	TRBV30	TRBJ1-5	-	CAWAQGGQPQHF	TGTGCCTGGGCACAGGGTGGTCAGCCCCAGCATTTT
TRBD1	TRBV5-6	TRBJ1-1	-	CASSLYRGPFTEAFF	TGTGCCAGCAGCTTATACAGGGGACCGTTTACTGAAGCTTTCTTT
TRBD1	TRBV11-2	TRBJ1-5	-	CASSPGTGSNQPQHF	TGTGCCAGCAGCCCCGGGACAGGTAGCAATCAGCCCCAGCATTTT
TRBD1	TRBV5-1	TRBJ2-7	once	CASSLGVTGDYEQYF	TGCGCCAGCAGCTTGGGCGTTACAGGGGACTACGAGCAGTACTTC
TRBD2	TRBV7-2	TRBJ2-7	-	CASSSGLAATYEQYF	TGTGCCAGCAGCTCGGGACTAGCGGCCACCTACGAGCAGTACTTC
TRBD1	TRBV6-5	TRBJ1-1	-	CASKYRGRTEAFF	TGTGCCAGTAAGTACAGGGGGCGAACTGAAGCTTTCTTT
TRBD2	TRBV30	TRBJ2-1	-	CAWTTGGRINEQFF	TGTGCCTGGACAACGGGGGGGCGCATCAATGAGCAGTTCTTC
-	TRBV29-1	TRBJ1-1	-	CSVAAGDTEAFF	TGCAGCGTTGCAGCAGGGGATACTGAAGCTTTCTTT
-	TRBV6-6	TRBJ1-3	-	CASSYGAGLGNTIYF	TGTGCCAGCAGCTATGGGGCAGGGCTAGGAAACACCATATATTTT
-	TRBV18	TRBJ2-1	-	CASSRLHYNEQFF	TGTGCCAGCTCACGCCTCCACTACAATGAGCAGTTCTTC
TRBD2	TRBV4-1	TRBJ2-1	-	CASRRTSGESYNEQFF	TGCGCCAGCAGACGGACTAGCGGGGAATCCTACAATGAGCAGTTCTTC
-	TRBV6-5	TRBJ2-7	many	CASSYLSEQYF	TGTGCCAGCAGTTACTTGAGTGAGCAGTACTTC
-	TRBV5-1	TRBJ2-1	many	CASSSPQGTIHNEQFF	TGCGCCAGCAGCTCGCCCCAGGGCACCATACACAATGAGCAGTTCTTC
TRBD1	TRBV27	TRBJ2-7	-	CASSPKASLRTGGGEQYF	TGTGCCAGCAGTCCTAAAGCCTCTCTCAGGACAGGGGGCGGCGAGCAGTACTTC
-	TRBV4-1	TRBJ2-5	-	CASSQIPLIQETQYF	TGCGCCAGCAGCCAAATACCACTTATTCAAGAGACCCAGTACTTC
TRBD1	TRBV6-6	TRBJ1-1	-	CASSRPPGQGATEAFF	TGTGCCAGCAGTCGCCCCCCGGGACAGGGGGCGACTGAAGCTTTCTTT
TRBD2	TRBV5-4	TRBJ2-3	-	CASSLAAGTDTQYF	TGTGCCAGCAGCTTGGCAGCGGGAACAGATACGCAGTATTTT
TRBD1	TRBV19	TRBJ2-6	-	CASSSGGVSGANVLTF	TGTGCCAGTAGTTCAGGGGGCGTCTCTGGGGCCAACGTCCTGACTTTC
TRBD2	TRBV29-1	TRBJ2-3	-	CTGSLAGGRDTQYF	TGCACCGGTTCGCTAGCGGGGGGTAGAGATACGCAGTATTTT
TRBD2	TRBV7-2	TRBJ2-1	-	CASSLAGLAGGQYYNEQFF	TGTGCCAGCAGCTTAGCGGGACTAGCGGGAGGGCAATACTACAATGAGCAGTTCTTC
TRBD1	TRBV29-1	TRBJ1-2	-	CSVGPGTGTSGYTF	TGCAGCGTCGGCCCCGGGACAGGGACCTCTGGCTACACCTTC